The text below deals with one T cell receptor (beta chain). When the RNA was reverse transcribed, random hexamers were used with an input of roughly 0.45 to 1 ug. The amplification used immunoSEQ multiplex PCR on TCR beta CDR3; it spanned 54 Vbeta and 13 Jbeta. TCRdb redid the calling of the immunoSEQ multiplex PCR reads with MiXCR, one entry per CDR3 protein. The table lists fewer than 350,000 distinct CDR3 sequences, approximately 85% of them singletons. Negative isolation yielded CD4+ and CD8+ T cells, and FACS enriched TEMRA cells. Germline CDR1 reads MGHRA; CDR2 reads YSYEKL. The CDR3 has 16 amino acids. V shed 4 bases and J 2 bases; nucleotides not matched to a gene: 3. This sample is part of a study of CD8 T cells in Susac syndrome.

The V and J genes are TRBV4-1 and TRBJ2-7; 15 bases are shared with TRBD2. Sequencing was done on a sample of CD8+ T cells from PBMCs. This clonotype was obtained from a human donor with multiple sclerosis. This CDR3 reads CASSPGTSGGTYEQYF. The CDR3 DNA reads TGCGCCAGCAGCCCGGGGACTAGCGGGGGGACCTACGAGCAGTACTTC.